A selection of T cell receptor beta chains follows, all from one sample in a study of cytomegalovirus exposure and HLA in healthy donors. Repertoires were generated with immunoSEQ multiplex PCR, while TCRdb's copy carries only in-frame clones and drops some. The sample yields about 190,000 clones, around 84% seen once. The specimen sequenced was PBMCs. The receptors shown here come from a young man in good health and CMV-seropositive. Each CDR3 is given with its conserved first and last residue. The order of the fields is CDR3 length, J gene, D gene, clone size, V gene, CDR3 DNA, CDR3 protein. D genes are given only for firm matches. Clone size appears in some rows only: once, few, many, or a class for an expanded clone.

length: 13; J: TRBJ2-7; D: -; size: -; V: TRBV28; DNA: TGTGCCAGCAGTGGGGCGGTTTCCTACGAGCAGTACTTC; CDR3: CASSGAVSYEQYF
length: 14; J: TRBJ2-5; D: -; size: -; V: TRBV5-6; DNA: TGTGCCAGCAGCTTGGGGGGGCCCCAAGAGACCCAGTACTTC; CDR3: CASSLGGPQETQYF
length: 16; J: TRBJ2-2; D: TRBD1; size: -; V: TRBV19; DNA: TGTGCCAGTAGTATTGAGGACAGGGGTTTCGCCGGGGAGCTGTTTTTT; CDR3: CASSIEDRGFAGELFF
length: 15; J: TRBJ2-1; D: TRBD2; size: -; V: TRBV5-6; DNA: TGTGCCAGCAGCTACCGGGGGGAGTTAAGGAATGAGCAGTTCTTC; CDR3: CASSYRGELRNEQFF
length: 15; J: TRBJ2-7; D: -; size: -; V: TRBV4-3; DNA: TGCGCCAGCAGCCAAGAAAAATGGGCACCTTACGAGCAGTACTTC; CDR3: CASSQEKWAPYEQYF
length: 16; J: TRBJ1-2; D: TRBD1; size: -; V: TRBV28; DNA: TGTGCCAGCAGGCTCTCAGGCGGGACAGGCAACTATGGCTACACCTTC; CDR3: CASRLSGGTGNYGYTF
length: 17; J: TRBJ2-2; D: -; size: -; V: TRBV5-4; DNA: TGTGCCAGCAGCCCCCCCGGGGGTGGTCGTTTCGCCGGGGAGCTGTTTTTT; CDR3: CASSPPGGGRFAGELFF
length: 17; J: TRBJ2-3; D: TRBD1; size: few; V: TRBV4-3; DNA: TGCGCCAGCAGCCAAGATGCCGGAGGACAGGGCGCAGATACGCAGTATTTT; CDR3: CASSQDAGGQGADTQYF
length: 16; J: TRBJ1-4; D: -; size: -; V: TRBV4-3; DNA: TGCGCCAGCAGCCAAGATAATGGCCTTTCGGGTGAAAAACTGTTTTTT; CDR3: CASSQDNGLSGEKLFF
length: 15; J: TRBJ2-1; D: TRBD2; size: -; V: TRBV9; DNA: TGTGCCAGCAGCGTCGCGGGAGGGTCCATCGTTGAGCAGTTCTTC; CDR3: CASSVAGGSIVEQFF
length: 16; J: TRBJ2-3; D: TRBD2; size: few; V: TRBV4-2; DNA: TGTGCCAGCAGCCAAGAGGGAGGTAGCGGGTTAGATACGCAGTATTTT; CDR3: CASSQEGGSGLDTQYF
length: 14; J: TRBJ2-3; D: TRBD2; size: -; V: TRBV10-3; DNA: TGTGCCATCAGTGAGTCGGGACTACAAGATACGCAGTATTTT; CDR3: CAISESGLQDTQYF
length: 15; J: TRBJ2-5; D: TRBD1; size: -; V: TRBV30; DNA: TGTGCCGCATCGTCTACCAGGGGGTCCCAAGAGACCCAGTACTTC; CDR3: CAASSTRGSQETQYF
length: 14; J: TRBJ2-2; D: -; size: -; V: TRBV9; DNA: TGTGCCAAAAGGCGACGGGCGAACACCGGGGAGCTGTTTTTT; CDR3: CAKRRRANTGELFF
length: 17; J: TRBJ1-5; D: -; size: -; V: TRBV21-1; DNA: TGTGCCAGCAGCAAGAGGGAAGGCTACGACAGCAATCAGCCCCAGCATTTT; CDR3: CASSKREGYDSNQPQHF
length: 17; J: TRBJ2-1; D: TRBD2; size: -; V: TRBV28; DNA: TGTGCCAGCAGGGGAGCGGGAGCCCACAGCTCCTACAATGAGCAGTTCTTC; CDR3: CASRGAGAHSSYNEQFF
length: 12; J: TRBJ2-5; D: -; size: -; V: TRBV7-3; DNA: TGTGCCAGCAGCCCGACCGGGGGGACCCAGTACTTC; CDR3: CASSPTGGTQYF
length: 13; J: TRBJ2-3; D: -; size: -; V: TRBV4-2; DNA: TGTGCCAGCAGCCGGGCTTCCGAAGATACGCAGTATTTT; CDR3: CASSRASEDTQYF
length: 16; J: TRBJ2-7; D: TRBD1; size: -; V: TRBV7-2; DNA: TGTGCCAGCAACTACGAAGGGACAGTCCCGACCTACGAGCAGTACTTC; CDR3: CASNYEGTVPTYEQYF
length: 15; J: TRBJ2-5; D: TRBD2; size: few; V: TRBV5-1; DNA: TGCGCCAGCAGTGGGACTAGCGGGAGGATGGAGACCCAGTACTTC; CDR3: CASSGTSGRMETQYF
length: 16; J: TRBJ2-7; D: -; size: -; V: TRBV28; DNA: TGTGCCAGTAGACCCGGGGATTTGAGGTTGTCCTACGAGCAGTACTTC; CDR3: CASRPGDLRLSYEQYF
length: 12; J: TRBJ1-1; D: -; size: -; V: TRBV30; DNA: TGTGCCTGGAGTGTAGAGTTAACGGAAGCTTTCTTT; CDR3: CAWSVELTEAFF
length: 16; J: TRBJ2-6; D: -; size: -; V: TRBV28; DNA: TGTGCCAGCAGTCCGGCCCTCGGCGGCGGGGCCAACGTCCTGACTTTC; CDR3: CASSPALGGGANVLTF
length: 13; J: TRBJ2-7; D: TRBD1; size: -; V: TRBV6-5; DNA: TGTGCCAGCAGAAGACAGGGATACTACGAGCAGTACTTC; CDR3: CASRRQGYYEQYF
length: 13; J: TRBJ1-5; D: -; size: few; V: TRBV29-1; DNA: TGCAGCGTTCGGGACAACTACAATCAGCCCCAGCATTTT; CDR3: CSVRDNYNQPQHF
length: 14; J: TRBJ2-1; D: TRBD2; size: -; V: TRBV29-1; DNA: TGCAGCGTTGTTGGGACTAGCTTCTACAATGAGCAGTTCTTC; CDR3: CSVVGTSFYNEQFF
length: 14; J: TRBJ1-2; D: TRBD1; size: -; V: TRBV9; DNA: TGTGCCAGCACCACGGGACAGGGAAACTATGGCTACACCTTC; CDR3: CASTTGQGNYGYTF
length: 14; J: TRBJ2-3; D: TRBD2; size: -; V: TRBV29-1; DNA: TGCAGCGGTTCACTAGCGGGGAGCACAGATACGCAGTATTTT; CDR3: CSGSLAGSTDTQYF
length: 13; J: TRBJ2-5; D: -; size: once; V: TRBV6-6; DNA: TGTGCCAGCAGTTATGTCCAGCAAGAGACCCAGTACTTC; CDR3: CASSYVQQETQYF
length: 12; J: TRBJ2-3; D: -; size: -; V: TRBV29-1; DNA: TGCAGCGTTCTCAGGGACACAGATACGCAGTATTTT; CDR3: CSVLRDTDTQYF
length: 15; J: TRBJ1-5; D: -; size: once; V: TRBV18; DNA: TGTGCCAGCTCACCAGAGGGATATAGCAATCAGCCCCAGCATTTT; CDR3: CASSPEGYSNQPQHF
length: 14; J: TRBJ2-5; D: -; size: -; V: TRBV27; DNA: TGTGCCAGCAGTCCCACTAGAGGAGGAGAGACCCAGTACTTC; CDR3: CASSPTRGGETQYF
length: 14; J: TRBJ2-7; D: TRBD2; size: -; V: TRBV7-6; DNA: TGTGCCAGCAGCCCTGGACTAGAACCCTACGAGCAGTACTTC; CDR3: CASSPGLEPYEQYF
length: 15; J: TRBJ2-3; D: -; size: -; V: TRBV5-1; DNA: TGCGCCAGCAGGTCATTGGGGGCCATAACAGATACGCAGTATTTT; CDR3: CASRSLGAITDTQYF
length: 17; J: TRBJ2-7; D: -; size: few; V: TRBV5-6; DNA: TGTGCCAGCACCCCGGGACTTTACTATGAAACCCCCTACGAGCAGTACTTC; CDR3: CASTPGLYYETPYEQYF
length: 14; J: TRBJ2-7; D: TRBD1; size: -; V: TRBV2; DNA: TGTGCCAGCACTAGGACAGGGGTCTTCAACGAGCAGTACTTC; CDR3: CASTRTGVFNEQYF
length: 16; J: TRBJ2-7; D: TRBD1; size: -; V: TRBV7-9; DNA: TGTGCCAGCAGCACCCCAACGGACAGGATGCCCTACGAGCAGTACTTC; CDR3: CASSTPTDRMPYEQYF
length: 14; J: TRBJ2-5; D: -; size: -; V: TRBV6-5; DNA: TGTGCCAGCAGTCCACGAGGGGGGGAGAAGACCCAGTACTTC; CDR3: CASSPRGGEKTQYF
length: 16; J: TRBJ1-3; D: -; size: -; V: TRBV15; DNA: TGTGCCACCAGCAGAGATCGGCAGGCCTCTGGAAACACCATATATTTT; CDR3: CATSRDRQASGNTIYF
length: 16; J: TRBJ2-7; D: TRBD2; size: -; V: TRBV5-4; DNA: TGTGCCAGCAGCCCGGGAGGTAGCGGGACCTCCTACGAGCAGTACTTC; CDR3: CASSPGGSGTSYEQYF
length: 15; J: TRBJ2-2; D: -; size: -; V: TRBV9; DNA: TGTGCCAGCAGCTCCTTGGAGGGGGCTGGCGGGGAGCTGTTTTTT; CDR3: CASSSLEGAGGELFF
length: 11; J: TRBJ2-1; D: -; size: -; V: TRBV29-1; DNA: TGCAGCGTGTCTCAGGGGAGTGAGCAGTTCTTC; CDR3: CSVSQGSEQFF
length: 14; J: TRBJ1-1; D: TRBD1; size: -; V: TRBV9; DNA: TGTGCCAGCAGCCCCCCGGGACAGGGCACTGAAGCTTTCTTT; CDR3: CASSPPGQGTEAFF
length: 15; J: TRBJ1-1; D: -; size: -; V: TRBV5-4; DNA: TGTGCCAGCAGCTTGGGGCCAGGGCGCAACACTGAAGCTTTCTTT; CDR3: CASSLGPGRNTEAFF
length: 15; J: TRBJ2-7; D: -; size: -; V: TRBV7-2; DNA: TGTGCCAGCAGCTTAGTTCCGGACACCTCCTACGAGCAGTACTTC; CDR3: CASSLVPDTSYEQYF
length: 12; J: TRBJ2-7; D: -; size: -; V: TRBV6-1; DNA: TGTGCCAGCAGTGAACGAGGGGGAGAGCAGTACTTC; CDR3: CASSERGGEQYF
length: 16; J: TRBJ1-2; D: -; size: -; V: TRBV7-9; DNA: TGTGCCAGCAGCTTAGAGGGCGTGGACAGCAACTATGGCTACACCTTC; CDR3: CASSLEGVDSNYGYTF
length: 15; J: TRBJ2-5; D: TRBD1; size: -; V: TRBV4-2; DNA: TGTGCCAGCAGCCAACTCGGGACAGCCCAAGAGACCCAGTACTTC; CDR3: CASSQLGTAQETQYF
length: 12; J: TRBJ2-3; D: -; size: -; V: TRBV18; DNA: TGTGCCAGCTCACCGGCGGTTGAAGCGCAGTATTTT; CDR3: CASSPAVEAQYF
length: 15; J: TRBJ2-7; D: TRBD1; size: -; V: TRBV7-8; DNA: TGTGCCAGCAGCGGACCGGGACAGGGGGCCTACGAGCAGTACTTC; CDR3: CASSGPGQGAYEQYF
length: 20; J: TRBJ2-3; D: TRBD2; size: -; V: TRBV7-8; DNA: TGTGCCAGCAGCTTAGAGAGAGGACTAGCGGGCAATACCCTCACAGATACGCAGTATTTT; CDR3: CASSLERGLAGNTLTDTQYF
length: 19; J: TRBJ2-3; D: -; size: -; V: TRBV5-6; DNA: TGTGCCAGCAGCTTGGGGGGGCGTACTACCCGACCCTTCCCAGATACGCAGTATTTT; CDR3: CASSLGGRTTRPFPDTQYF
length: 16; J: TRBJ2-1; D: TRBD2; size: -; V: TRBV7-2; DNA: TGTGCCAGCAGCCGCACTAGCGGGCTTTATGGCGGTGAGCAGTTCTTC; CDR3: CASSRTSGLYGGEQFF